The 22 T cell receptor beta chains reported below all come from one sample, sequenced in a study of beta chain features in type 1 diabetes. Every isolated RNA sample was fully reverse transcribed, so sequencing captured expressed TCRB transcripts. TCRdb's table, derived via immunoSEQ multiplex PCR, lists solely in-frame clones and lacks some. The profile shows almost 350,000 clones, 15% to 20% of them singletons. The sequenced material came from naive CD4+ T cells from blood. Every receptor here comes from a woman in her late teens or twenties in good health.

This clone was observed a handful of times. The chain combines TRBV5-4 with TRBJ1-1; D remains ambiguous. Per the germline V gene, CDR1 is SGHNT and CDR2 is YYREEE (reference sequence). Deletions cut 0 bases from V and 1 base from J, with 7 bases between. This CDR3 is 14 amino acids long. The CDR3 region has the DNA TGTGCCAGCAGCTTGGACAGAACGAACACTGAAGCTTTCTTT. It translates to CASSLDRTNTEAFF.

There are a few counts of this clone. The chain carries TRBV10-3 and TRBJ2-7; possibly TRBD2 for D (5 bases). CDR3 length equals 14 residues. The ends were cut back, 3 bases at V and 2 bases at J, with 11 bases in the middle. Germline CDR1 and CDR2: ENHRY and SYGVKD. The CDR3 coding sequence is TGTGCCATCAGTGACCCGACGGGAACCTACGAGCAGTACTTC. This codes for CAISDPTGTYEQYF.

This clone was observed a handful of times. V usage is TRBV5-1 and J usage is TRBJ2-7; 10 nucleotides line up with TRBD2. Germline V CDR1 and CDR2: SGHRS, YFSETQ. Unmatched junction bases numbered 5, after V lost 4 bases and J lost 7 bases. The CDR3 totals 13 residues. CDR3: CASSSGRAWEQYF. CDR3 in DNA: TGCGCCAGCAGCAGCGGGAGGGCCTGGGAGCAGTACTTC.

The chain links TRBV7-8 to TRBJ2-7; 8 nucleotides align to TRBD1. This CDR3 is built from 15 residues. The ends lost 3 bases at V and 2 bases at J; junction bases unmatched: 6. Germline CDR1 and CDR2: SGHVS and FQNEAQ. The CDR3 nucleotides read TGTGCCAGCAGCTTCAACAGGGGGTCCCCCTACGAGCAGTACTTC. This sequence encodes CASSFNRGSPYEQYF. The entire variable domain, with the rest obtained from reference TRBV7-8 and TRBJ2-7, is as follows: GAGVSQSPRYKVAKRGQDVALRCDPISGHVSLFWYQQALGQGPEFLTYFQNEAQLDKSGLPSDRFFAERPEGSVSTLKIQRTQQEDSAVYLCASSFNRGSPYEQYFGPGTRLTVT.

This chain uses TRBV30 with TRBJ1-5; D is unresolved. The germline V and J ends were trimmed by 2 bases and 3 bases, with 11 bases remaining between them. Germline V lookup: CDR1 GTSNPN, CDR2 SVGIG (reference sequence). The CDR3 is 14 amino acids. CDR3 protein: CAWSSQTLNQPQHF. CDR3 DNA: TGTGCCTGGAGTAGTCAGACTCTCAATCAGCCCCAGCATTTT.

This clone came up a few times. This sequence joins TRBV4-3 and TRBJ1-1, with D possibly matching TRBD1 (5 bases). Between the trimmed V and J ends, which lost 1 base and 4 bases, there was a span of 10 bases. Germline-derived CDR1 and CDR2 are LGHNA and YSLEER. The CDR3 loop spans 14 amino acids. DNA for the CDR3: TGCGCCAGCAGCCAAGTTCTGGGGCGCACTGAAGCTTTCTTT. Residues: CASSQVLGRTEAFF.

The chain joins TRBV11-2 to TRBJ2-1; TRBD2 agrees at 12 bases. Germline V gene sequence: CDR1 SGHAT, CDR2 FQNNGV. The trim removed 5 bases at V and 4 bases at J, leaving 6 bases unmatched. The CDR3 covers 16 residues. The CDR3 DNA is TGTGCCAGCAGCCGTCTAGCGGGAGGGCCTTACAATGAGCAGTTCTTC. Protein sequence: CASSRLAGGPYNEQFF.

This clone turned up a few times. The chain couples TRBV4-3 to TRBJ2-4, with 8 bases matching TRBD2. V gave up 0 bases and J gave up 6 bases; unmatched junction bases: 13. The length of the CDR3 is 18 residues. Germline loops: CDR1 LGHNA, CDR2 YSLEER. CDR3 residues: CASSQDLSAGALRNIQYF. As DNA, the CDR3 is TGCGCCAGCAGCCAAGATCTCTCAGCGGGGGCCCTTCGAAACATTCAGTACTTC.

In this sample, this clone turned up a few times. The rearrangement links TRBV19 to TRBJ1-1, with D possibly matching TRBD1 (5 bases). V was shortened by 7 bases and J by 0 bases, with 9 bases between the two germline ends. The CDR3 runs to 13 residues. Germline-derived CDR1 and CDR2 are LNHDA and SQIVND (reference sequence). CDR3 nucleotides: TGTGCCAGTACCACGACAGTGAACACTGAAGCTTTCTTT. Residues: CASTTTVNTEAFF.

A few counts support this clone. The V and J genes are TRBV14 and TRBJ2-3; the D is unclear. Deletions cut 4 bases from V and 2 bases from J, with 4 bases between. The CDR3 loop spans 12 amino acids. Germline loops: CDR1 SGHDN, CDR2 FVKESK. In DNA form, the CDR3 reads TGTGCCAGCAGCCCTACCACAGATACGCAGTATTTT. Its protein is CASSPTTDTQYF.

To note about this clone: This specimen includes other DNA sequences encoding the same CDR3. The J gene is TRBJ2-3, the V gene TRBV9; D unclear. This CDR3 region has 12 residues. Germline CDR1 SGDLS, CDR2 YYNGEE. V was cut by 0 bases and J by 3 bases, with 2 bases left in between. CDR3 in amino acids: CASSVATDTQYF. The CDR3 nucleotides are TGTGCCAGCAGCGTAGCGACAGATACGCAGTATTTT.

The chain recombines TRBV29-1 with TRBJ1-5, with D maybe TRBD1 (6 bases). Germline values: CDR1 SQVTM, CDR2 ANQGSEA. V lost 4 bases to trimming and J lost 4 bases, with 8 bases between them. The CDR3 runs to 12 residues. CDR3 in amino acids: CSVGDINQPQHF. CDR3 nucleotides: TGCAGCGTTGGGGACATTAATCAGCCCCAGCATTTT. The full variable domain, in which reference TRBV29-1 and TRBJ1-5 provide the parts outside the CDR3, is SAVISQKPSRDICQRGTSLTIQCQVDSQVTMMFWYRQQPGQSLTLIATANQGSEATYESGFVIDKFPISRPNLTFSTLTVSNMSPEDSSIYLCSVGDINQPQHFGDGTRLSIL.

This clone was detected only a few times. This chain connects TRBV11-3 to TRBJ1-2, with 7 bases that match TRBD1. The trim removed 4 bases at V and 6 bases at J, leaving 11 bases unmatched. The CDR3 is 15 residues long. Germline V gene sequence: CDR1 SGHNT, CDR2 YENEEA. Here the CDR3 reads CASSSSSGTVDGYTF. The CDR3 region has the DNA TGTGCCAGCAGCTCCTCCTCAGGGACAGTCGATGGCTACACCTTC.

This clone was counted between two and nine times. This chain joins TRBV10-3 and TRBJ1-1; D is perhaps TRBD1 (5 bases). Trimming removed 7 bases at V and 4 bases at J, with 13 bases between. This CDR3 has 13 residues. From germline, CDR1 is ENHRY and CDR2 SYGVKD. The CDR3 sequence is CAINTGGFTEAFF. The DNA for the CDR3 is TGTGCCATCAACACTGGGGGGTTCACTGAAGCTTTCTTT.

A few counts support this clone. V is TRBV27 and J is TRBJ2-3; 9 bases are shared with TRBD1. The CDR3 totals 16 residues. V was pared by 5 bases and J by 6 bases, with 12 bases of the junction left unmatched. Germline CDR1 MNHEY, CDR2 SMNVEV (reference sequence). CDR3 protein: CASSPDRDRVSDTQYF. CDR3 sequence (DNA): TGTGCCAGCAGTCCTGACCGGGACAGGGTCTCCGATACGCAGTATTTT.

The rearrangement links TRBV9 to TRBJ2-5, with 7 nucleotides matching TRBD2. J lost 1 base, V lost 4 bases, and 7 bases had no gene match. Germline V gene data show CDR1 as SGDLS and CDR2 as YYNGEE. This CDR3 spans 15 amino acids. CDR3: CASSPTGLSQETQYF. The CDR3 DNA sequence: TGTGCCAGCAGCCCGACGGGACTATCCCAAGAGACCCAGTACTTC.

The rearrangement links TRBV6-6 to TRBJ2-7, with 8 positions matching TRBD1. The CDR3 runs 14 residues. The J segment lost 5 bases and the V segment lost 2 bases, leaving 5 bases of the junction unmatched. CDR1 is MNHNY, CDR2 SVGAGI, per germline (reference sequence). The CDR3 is CASSYGQGTDEQYF. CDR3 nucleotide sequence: TGTGCCAGCAGTTACGGACAGGGTACGGACGAGCAGTACTTC.

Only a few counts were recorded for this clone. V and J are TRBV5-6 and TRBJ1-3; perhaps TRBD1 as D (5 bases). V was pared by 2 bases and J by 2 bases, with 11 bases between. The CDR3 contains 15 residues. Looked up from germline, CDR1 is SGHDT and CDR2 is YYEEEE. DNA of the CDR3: TGTGCCAGCAGCTTATACAGGAGAACTGGAAACACCATATATTTT. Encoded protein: CASSLYRRTGNTIYF.

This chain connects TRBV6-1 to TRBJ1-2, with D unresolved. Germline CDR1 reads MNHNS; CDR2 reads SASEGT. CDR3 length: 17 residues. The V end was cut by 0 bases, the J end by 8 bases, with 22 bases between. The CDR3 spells CASSEALVGLLSGGYTF. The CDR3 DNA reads TGTGCCAGCAGTGAAGCACTAGTGGGTCTCCTGTCCGGAGGCTACACCTTC.

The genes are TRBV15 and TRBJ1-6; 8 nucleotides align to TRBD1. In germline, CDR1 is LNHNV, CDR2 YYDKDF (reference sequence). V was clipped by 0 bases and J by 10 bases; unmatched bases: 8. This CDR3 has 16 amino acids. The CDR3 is CATSREGQVKGSPLHF. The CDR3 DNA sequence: TGTGCCACCAGCAGAGAGGGACAGGTTAAGGGATCACCCCTCCACTTT.

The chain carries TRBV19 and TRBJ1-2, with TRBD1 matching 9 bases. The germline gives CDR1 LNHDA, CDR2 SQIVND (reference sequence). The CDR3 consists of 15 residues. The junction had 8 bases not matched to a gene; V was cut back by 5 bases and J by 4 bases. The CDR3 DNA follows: TGTGCCAGTAGTCTCCGGGACAGGGAACTCTATGGCTACACCTTC. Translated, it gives CASSLRDRELYGYTF.

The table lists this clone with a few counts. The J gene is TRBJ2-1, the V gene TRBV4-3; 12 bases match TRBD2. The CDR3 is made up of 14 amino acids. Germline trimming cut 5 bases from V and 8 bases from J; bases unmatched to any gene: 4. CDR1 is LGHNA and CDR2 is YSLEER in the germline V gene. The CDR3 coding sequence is TGCGCCAGCAGCGGCACTAGCGGGGGGTATGAGCAGTTCTTC. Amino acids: CASSGTSGGYEQFF.